Following are 30 T cell receptor beta chains from one sample sequenced in a study of PD-L1 blockade in urothelial cancer. Sequenced by immunoSEQ multiplex PCR; TCRdb stores in-frame clones only, minus some. The sample holds about 26,000 clones, about 88% seen once. The specimen comprised PBMCs, sampled around atezolizumab (anti-PD-L1) treatment. The origin of the receptors is a man aged 60 to 69 with urothelial cancer.

About this clone: One end of the junction fails to match germline, which may point to a read error. The CDR3 DNA sequence: TGTGCCAGCACCTTATCTAACCTAGGAGGCCCCCAGCCCCAGCATTTT. It translates to CASTLSNLGGPQPQHF. The V and J genes are TRBV7-9 and TRBJ1-5; D ambiguous. Germline V gives CDR1 SEHNR, CDR2 FQNEAQ (reference sequence). The CDR3 covers 16 residues.

The chain recombines TRBV30 with TRBJ2-2, with TRBD1 identical over 9 bases. Trimming at V came to 5 bases and at J to 7 bases, leaving 14 bases not matched to a gene. The CDR3 covers 16 residues. The germline V gene encodes CDR1 GTSNPN and CDR2 SVGIG (reference sequence). CDR3 in amino acids: CAWGQGSVNRVGELFF. DNA for the CDR3: TGTGCCTGGGGACAGGGGTCGGTAAATAGGGTCGGGGAGCTGTTTTTT. The whole variable domain, filled in from reference TRBV30 and TRBJ2-2, reads SQTIHQWPATLVQPVGSPLSLECTVEGTSNPNLYWYRQAAGRGLQLLFYSVGIGQISSEVPQNLSASRPQDRQFILSSKKLLLSDSGFYLCAWGQGSVNRVGELFFGEGSRLTVL.

The chain has TRBV7-3 and TRBJ2-3, with TRBD1 identical over 9 bases. Germline V lookup: CDR1 SGHTA, CDR2 FQGTGA. The V segment lost 2 bases and the J segment 2 bases; nucleotides outside the gene matches: 14. CDR3 length: 19 residues. The CDR3 loop reads CASSLRPPPGQGNTDTQYF. The CDR3 nucleotides are TGTGCCAGCAGCTTACGACCTCCCCCGGGACAGGGAAACACAGATACGCAGTATTTT.

This clone was seen a handful of times. The J gene is TRBJ1-6, the V gene TRBV10-3; TRBD1 matches at 10 bases. The J segment lost 6 bases and the V segment lost 4 bases, leaving 0 bases of the junction unmatched. The CDR3 extends over 14 amino acids. The germline V gene has CDR1 ENHRY and CDR2 SYGVKD. Here the CDR3 reads CAISGDRGNSPLHF. For the CDR3, the DNA is TGTGCCATCAGTGGGGACAGGGGTAATTCACCCCTCCACTTT.

This sequence joins TRBV25-1 and TRBJ1-2; no firm D call. V shed 2 bases and J shed 8 bases, with 15 bases lying between them. The length of the CDR3 is 14 residues. CDR1 and CDR2 (germline): MGHDK, SYGVNS. For the CDR3, the DNA is TGTGCCAGCAGTGAAATCGGACTTAACGGGGGCTACACCTTC. Its protein is CASSEIGLNGGYTF.

J is TRBJ1-1 and V is TRBV7-3; tentatively, D is TRBD1 (6 bases). The CDR3 length is 19 residues. V shed 2 bases and J shed 0 bases, with 22 bases lying between them. Per germline, CDR1 SGHTA and CDR2 FQGTGA. Written as DNA, the CDR3 is TGTGCCAGCAGCTTATATCCCGGGACACGGGCAGGCCTGAACACTGAAGCTTTCTTT. Amino acids: CASSLYPGTRAGLNTEAFF.

There are a few counts of this clone. V gene TRBV12-5 combines with J gene TRBJ1-1, with 7 bases matching TRBD1. CDR1 and CDR2 (germline): LGHNT, FRNRAP. CDR3 length: 14 residues. Trimming removed 7 bases from V and 7 bases from J; junction bases left unmatched: 12. The CDR3 sequence is CASAPTGLSGEAFF. The CDR3 bases are TGTGCTAGTGCCCCGACAGGGTTAAGTGGTGAAGCTTTCTTT. The full variable domain, its missing parts supplied by reference TRBV12-5 and TRBJ1-1, is DARVTQTPRHKVTEMGQEVTMRCQPILGHNTVFWYRQTMMQGLELLAYFRNRAPLDDSGMPKDRFSAEMPDATLATLKIQPSEPRDSAVYFCASAPTGLSGEAFFGQGTRLTVV.

The chain employs TRBV5-6 and TRBJ1-3; tentative D call: TRBD1 (5 bases). CDR3 length: 15 residues. Between the trimmed V and J ends, which lost 2 bases and 4 bases, there was a span of 13 bases. CDR1 and CDR2 (germline): SGHDT, YYEEEE. CDR3 residues: CASSFLGPHGNTIYF. The CDR3 bases are TGTGCCAGCAGCTTTTTGGGGCCCCACGGAAACACCATATATTTT.

The gene calls are TRBV19 and TRBJ1-1; D is uncertain. This CDR3 region has 13 residues. V was cut by 1 base and J by 3 bases, with 6 bases left in between. The germline V gene encodes CDR1 LNHDA and CDR2 SQIVND (reference sequence). Written as DNA, the CDR3 is TGTGCCAGTAGTATAGGACAATACACTGAAGCTTTCTTT. Amino acid sequence: CASSIGQYTEAFF.

The CDR3 DNA sequence: TGCGCCAGCAGCCTTAACACAGGGACATCGGTTCCCGAGCAGTACTTC. Protein: CASSLNTGTSVPEQYF. V usage is TRBV5-1 and J usage is TRBJ2-7; TRBD1 is a possible D gene (6 bases). The V end was cut by 4 bases, the J end by 6 bases, with 23 bases between. The CDR3 is 16 amino acids. Looked up from germline, CDR1 is SGHRS and CDR2 is YFSETQ.

This chain links TRBV7-2 with TRBJ1-6; D is unclear. The V end lost 5 bases, the J end lost 9 bases, and 11 bases lay between the germline ends. There are 13 residues in the CDR3. The germline CDR1 and CDR2 sequences are SGHTA and FQGNSA. The CDR3 here is CASSPVSGSPLHF. Written as DNA, the CDR3 is TGTGCCAGCAGCCCAGTTAGCGGTTCACCCCTCCACTTT.

V usage is TRBV4-1 and J usage is TRBJ1-2, with a tentative D call TRBD1 (6 bases). There are 15 residues in the CDR3. Per the germline V gene, CDR1 is MGHRA and CDR2 is YSYEKL. Trimming removed 1 base at V and 2 bases at J, with 11 bases between. CDR3 region: CASSQGTALNYGYTF. In nucleotides, the CDR3 is TGCGCCAGCAGCCAAGGGACAGCTCTCAACTATGGCTACACCTTC.

This clone turned up a few times. This chain connects TRBV19 to TRBJ2-7; D may be TRBD1 (6 bases). The CDR3 contains 14 residues. Germline V gives CDR1 LNHDA, CDR2 SQIVND (reference sequence). V was cut by 4 bases and J by 6 bases, with 16 bases left in between. The CDR3 sequence: CASSNGQLRVEQYF. DNA of the CDR3: TGTGCCAGTAGTAACGGACAGCTACGAGTCGAGCAGTACTTC.

The chain has TRBV27 and TRBJ2-7, with 11 bases identical to TRBD2. Germline loops: CDR1 MNHEY, CDR2 SMNVEV (reference sequence). The length of the CDR3 is 17 residues. With V trimmed by 3 bases and J by 2 bases, 9 bases remained unmatched. The CDR3 loop is CASSLLAGGPGAYEQYF. Written as DNA, the CDR3 is TGTGCCAGCAGTTTGCTAGCGGGAGGACCCGGGGCCTACGAGCAGTACTTC.

This clone came up a few times. The chain recombines TRBV10-1 with TRBJ2-3, with 8 bases identical to TRBD1. In germline, CDR1 is WNHNN, CDR2 SYGVQD (reference sequence). This CDR3 is 14 amino acids long. Germline trimming cut 4 bases from V and 4 bases from J; bases unmatched to any gene: 4. Here the CDR3 reads CASSGRGRADTQYF. CDR3 nucleotides: TGCGCCAGCAGTGGCAGGGGGCGGGCAGATACGCAGTATTTT.

The chain combines TRBV10-2 with TRBJ1-2; 7 bases align to TRBD1. The CDR3 loop spans 14 amino acids. Per germline, CDR1 WSHSY and CDR2 SAAADI. The V and J ends lost 5 bases and 2 bases, in that order; junction bases with no gene match: 5. As DNA, the CDR3 is TGCGCCAGCAGTAGGACAGGAGAGAACTATGGCTACACCTTC. As protein: CASSRTGENYGYTF.

The rearrangement uses TRBV19 and TRBJ1-4; D may be TRBD1 (5 bases). The germline V and J ends were trimmed by 7 bases and 3 bases, with 9 bases remaining between them. CDR3 length: 13 amino acids. CDR1 is LNHDA and CDR2 is SQIVND in the germline V gene (reference sequence). This CDR3 reads CASIARANEKLFF. Here the CDR3 DNA reads TGTGCCAGTATCGCCAGGGCTAATGAAAAACTGTTTTTT. Looking up the rest from reference TRBV19 and TRBJ1-4 gives the full variable domain: DGGITQSPKYLFRKEGQNVTLSCEQNLNHDAMYWYRQDPGQGLRLIYYSQIVNDFQKGDIAEGYSVSREKKESFPLTVTSAQKNPTAFYLCASIARANEKLFFGSGTQLSVL.

The rearrangement links TRBV15 to TRBJ2-7; 9 bases line up with TRBD1. CDR3 length: 19 amino acids. Germline V CDR1 and CDR2: LNHNV, YYDKDF (reference sequence). V shed 0 bases, J shed 7 bases, and the junction held 19 bases outside the gene matches. The chain's CDR3 is CATSRDILRTGTGPVEQYF. The CDR3 coding sequence is TGTGCCACCAGCAGAGATATTCTCCGAACCGGGACAGGGCCTGTGGAGCAGTACTTC.

CDR3 in DNA: TGTGCCAGCAGCTTGCGGGGAACTGAAGCTTTCTTT. It translates to CASSLRGTEAFF. This chain joins TRBV11-3 and TRBJ1-1; D is undetermined. The germline CDR1 and CDR2 sequences are SGHNT and YENEEA. CDR3 length: 12 amino acids. With 3 bases removed from V and 5 bases from J, the gap between germline ends came to 7 bases.

The chain combines TRBV11-2 with TRBJ2-6; the D is unclear. The CDR3 length is 14 residues. V was shortened by 0 bases and J by 2 bases, with 2 bases between the two germline ends. CDR1 SGHAT and CDR2 FQNNGV come from the germline V gene. The CDR3: CASSLDAGANVLTF. The CDR3 DNA is TGTGCCAGCAGCTTAGACGCTGGGGCCAACGTCCTGACTTTC.

V usage is TRBV2 and J usage is TRBJ2-5, with D possibly matching TRBD2 (5 bases). Germline CDR1 and CDR2: SNHLY and FYNNEI. Trimming pared 6 bases from V and 1 base from J, leaving 12 bases between. This CDR3 spans 14 amino acids. The CDR3 DNA reads TGTGCCAGCAGCGCGACCGCGGGCCAAGAGACCCAGTACTTC. Protein sequence: CASSATAGQETQYF.

The chain joins TRBV14 to TRBJ2-3; 11 bases are a match to TRBD2. The germline gives CDR1 SGHDN, CDR2 FVKESK. The CDR3 totals 18 residues. V dropped 0 bases and J dropped 2; count of bases not matched to a gene: 7. Here the CDR3 DNA reads TGTGCCAGCAGCCAAGATGGTCTAGCGGGAGGATACACAGATACGCAGTATTTT. It codes for CASSQDGLAGGYTDTQYF.

In this sample, this clone turned up a few times. One junction end disagrees with the germline gene, perhaps due to a read error. V usage is TRBV18 and J usage is TRBJ2-1; 9 bases line up with TRBD2. In germline, CDR1 is KGHSH, CDR2 LQKENI. The CDR3 is made up of 15 amino acids. Written as DNA, the CDR3 is TGTGCCAGCTCATTTAGCGGGAGTTCCTTCAATGAGCAGTTCTTC. This codes for CASSFSGSSFNEQFF.

The rearrangement uses TRBV2 and TRBJ2-3; 10 nucleotides agree with TRBD1. The V and J ends lost 6 bases and 4 bases, in that order; junction bases with no gene match: 7. The V gene's germline CDR1 is SNHLY and CDR2 FYNNEI. This CDR3 is 15 amino acids long. CDR3 bases: TGTGCCAGCAGCCAAGGAGGACAGGGGGCAGATACGCAGTATTTT. Encoded protein: CASSQGGQGADTQYF.

The J gene is TRBJ1-1, the V gene TRBV6-5; D is undetermined. The length of the CDR3 is 13 residues. Trimming left V 4 bases short and J 0 bases short, with 6 bases between. Germline CDR1 reads MNHEY; CDR2 reads SVGAGI. In nucleotides, the CDR3 is TGTGCCAGCAGTTCTTATATGAACACTGAAGCTTTCTTT. Translating gives CASSSYMNTEAFF.

The chain recombines TRBV21-1 with TRBJ1-2; the table names TRBD1, a call not compared with the DNA. TRBV21-1 is a documented pseudogene. This CDR3 comprises 18 residues. The CDR3 DNA reads as TGTGCCAGCAGTAGCAATCAGTGGAACAGGGTATCCAACTATGGCTACACCTTC. Its protein is CASSSNQWNRVSNYGYTF.

CDR3 sequence reads: CASSQEDSVYGYTF. For the CDR3, the DNA is TGCGCCAGCAGCCAAGAGGACAGCGTCTATGGCTACACCTTC. V usage is TRBV4-1 and J usage is TRBJ1-2, with D possibly matching TRBD1 (6 bases). The CDR3 has 14 residues. Germline-derived CDR1 and CDR2 are MGHRA and YSYEKL. Trimming took off 0 bases at V and 4 bases at J, with 9 bases between the two ends.

This sequence joins TRBV6-6 and TRBJ1-1, with 10 bases matching TRBD1. With 8 bases clipped from V and 0 bases from J, the junction kept 9 bases outside the gene matches. The CDR3 covers 16 residues. Per germline, CDR1 MNHNY and CDR2 SVGAGI (reference sequence). The CDR3 reads CASSPGDRGMNTEAFF. CDR3 coding DNA: TGTGCCAGCTCCCCGGGGGACAGGGGTATGAACACTGAAGCTTTCTTT.

The chain recombines TRBV15 with TRBJ1-5; no firm D call. The CDR3 covers 15 residues. Per germline, CDR1 LNHNV and CDR2 YYDKDF (reference sequence). V lost 0 bases, J lost 6 bases, and 12 bases lay in between. In DNA, the CDR3 is TGTGCCACCAGCAGAGATTTCGGGAGGCTTCAGCCCCAGCATTTT. Translated: CATSRDFGRLQPQHF.

This clone was seen a few times. This chain links TRBV29-1 with TRBJ2-1, with a possible D match to TRBD2 (7 bases). The CDR3 sequence is 14 residues long. Per the germline V gene, CDR1 is SQVTM and CDR2 is ANQGSEA. Trimming removed 5 bases from V and 5 bases from J, with 16 bases in between. CDR3 DNA: TGCAGCGTTCGCTTCGGGGGGCAAGACAATGAGCAGTTCTTC. As protein: CSVRFGGQDNEQFF.